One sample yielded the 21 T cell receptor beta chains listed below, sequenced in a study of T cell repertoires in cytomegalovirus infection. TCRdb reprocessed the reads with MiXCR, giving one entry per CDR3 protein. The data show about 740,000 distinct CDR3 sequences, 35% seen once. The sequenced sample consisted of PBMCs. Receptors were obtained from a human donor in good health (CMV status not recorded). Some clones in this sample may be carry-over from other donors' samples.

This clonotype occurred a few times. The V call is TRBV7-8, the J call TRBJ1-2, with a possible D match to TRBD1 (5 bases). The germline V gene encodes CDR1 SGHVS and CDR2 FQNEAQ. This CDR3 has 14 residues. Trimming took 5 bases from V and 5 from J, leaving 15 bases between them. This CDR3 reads CASSNRARGYGYTF. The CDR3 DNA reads TGTGCCAGCAGCAACAGAGCCCGGGGGTATGGCTACACCTTC.

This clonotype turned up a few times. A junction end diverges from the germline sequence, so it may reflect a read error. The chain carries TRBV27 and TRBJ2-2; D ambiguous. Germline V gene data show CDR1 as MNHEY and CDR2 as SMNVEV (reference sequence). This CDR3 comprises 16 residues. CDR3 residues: CASSLRSRLNSGELFF. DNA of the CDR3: TGTGCCAGCAGTTTACGGTCTAGGTTAAACAGCGGGGAGCTGTTTTTT.

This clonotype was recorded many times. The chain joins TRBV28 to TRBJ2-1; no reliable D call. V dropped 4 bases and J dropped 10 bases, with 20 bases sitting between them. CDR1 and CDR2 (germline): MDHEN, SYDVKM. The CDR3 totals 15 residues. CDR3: CASSSGLVRAREQFF. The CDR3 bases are TGTGCCAGCAGTTCGGGCCTAGTACGCGCTCGGGAGCAGTTCTTC.

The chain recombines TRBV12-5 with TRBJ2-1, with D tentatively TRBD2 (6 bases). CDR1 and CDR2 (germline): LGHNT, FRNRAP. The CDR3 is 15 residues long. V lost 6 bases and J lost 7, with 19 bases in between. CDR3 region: CASGYQGPGVNEQFF. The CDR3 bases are TGTGCTAGTGGATACCAGGGACCGGGGGTGAATGAGCAGTTCTTC.

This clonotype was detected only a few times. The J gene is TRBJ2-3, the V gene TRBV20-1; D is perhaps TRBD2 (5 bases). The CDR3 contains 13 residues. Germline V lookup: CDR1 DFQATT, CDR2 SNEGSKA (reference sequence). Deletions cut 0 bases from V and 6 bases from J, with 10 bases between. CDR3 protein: CSARDPGGDTQYF. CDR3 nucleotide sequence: TGCAGTGCTAGAGATCCGGGCGGGGATACGCAGTATTTT.

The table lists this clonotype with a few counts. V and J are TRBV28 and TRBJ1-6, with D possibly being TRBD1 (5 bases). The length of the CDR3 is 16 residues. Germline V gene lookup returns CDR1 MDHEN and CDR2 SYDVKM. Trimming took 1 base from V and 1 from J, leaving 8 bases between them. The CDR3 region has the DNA TGTGCCAGCAGTTTATCGGGGGTGTCCTATAATTCACCCCTCCACTTT. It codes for CASSLSGVSYNSPLHF.

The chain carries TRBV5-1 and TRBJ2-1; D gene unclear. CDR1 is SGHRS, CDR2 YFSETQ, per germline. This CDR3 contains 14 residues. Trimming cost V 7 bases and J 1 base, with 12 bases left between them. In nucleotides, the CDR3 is TGCGCCAGCTCCCGTGAATATTCCTACAATGAGCAGTTCTTC. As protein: CASSREYSYNEQFF.

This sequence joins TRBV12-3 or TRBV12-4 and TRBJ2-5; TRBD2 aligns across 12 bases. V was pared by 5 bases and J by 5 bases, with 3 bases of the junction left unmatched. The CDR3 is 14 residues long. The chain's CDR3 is CASSLTSGSETQYF. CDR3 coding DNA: TGTGCCAGCAGTCTGACTAGCGGGAGTGAGACCCAGTACTTC.

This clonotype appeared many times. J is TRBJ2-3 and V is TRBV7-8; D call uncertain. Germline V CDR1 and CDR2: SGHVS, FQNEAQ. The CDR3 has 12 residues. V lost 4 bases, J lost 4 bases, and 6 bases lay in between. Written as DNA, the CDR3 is TGTGCCAGCAGCTCGTTCCCAGATACGCAGTATTTT. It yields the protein CASSSFPDTQYF. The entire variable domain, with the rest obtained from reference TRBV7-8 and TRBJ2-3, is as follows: GAGVSQSPRYKVAKRGQDVALRCDPISGHVSLFWYQQALGQGPEFLTYFQNEAQLDKSGLPSDRFFAERPEGSVSTLKIQRTQQEDSAVYLCASSSFPDTQYFGPGTRLTVL.

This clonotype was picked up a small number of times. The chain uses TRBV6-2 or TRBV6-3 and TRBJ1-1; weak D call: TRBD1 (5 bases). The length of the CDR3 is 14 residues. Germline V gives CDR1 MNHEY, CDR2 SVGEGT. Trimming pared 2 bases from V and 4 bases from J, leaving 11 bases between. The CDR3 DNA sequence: TGTGCCAGCAGTTACGTTCCAGGGAGCACTGAAGCTTTCTTT. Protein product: CASSYVPGSTEAFF.

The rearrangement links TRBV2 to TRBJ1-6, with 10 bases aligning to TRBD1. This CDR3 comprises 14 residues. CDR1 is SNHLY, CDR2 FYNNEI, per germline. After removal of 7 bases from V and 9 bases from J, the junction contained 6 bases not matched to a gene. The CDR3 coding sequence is TGTGCCAGCAATTCCGGGACAGGGGTTTCACCCCTCCACTTT. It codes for CASNSGTGVSPLHF.

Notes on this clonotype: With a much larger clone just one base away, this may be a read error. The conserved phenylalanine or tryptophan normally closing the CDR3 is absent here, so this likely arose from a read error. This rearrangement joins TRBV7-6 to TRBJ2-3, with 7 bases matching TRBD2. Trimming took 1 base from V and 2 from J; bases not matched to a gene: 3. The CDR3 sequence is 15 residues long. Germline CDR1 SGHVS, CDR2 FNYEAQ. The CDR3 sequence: CASSLVRGTTDTQYC. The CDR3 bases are TGTGCCAGCAGCTTAGTGCGGGGGACCACAGATACGCAGTATTGT.

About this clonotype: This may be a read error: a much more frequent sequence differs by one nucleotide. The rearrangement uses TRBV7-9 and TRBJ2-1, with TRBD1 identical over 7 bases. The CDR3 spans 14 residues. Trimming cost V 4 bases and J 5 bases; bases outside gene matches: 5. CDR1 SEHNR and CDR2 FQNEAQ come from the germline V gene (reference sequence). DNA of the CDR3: TGTGCCAGCAGCTCCGGGACAGTCCACAATGAGCAGTTCTTC. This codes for CASSSGTVHNEQFF.

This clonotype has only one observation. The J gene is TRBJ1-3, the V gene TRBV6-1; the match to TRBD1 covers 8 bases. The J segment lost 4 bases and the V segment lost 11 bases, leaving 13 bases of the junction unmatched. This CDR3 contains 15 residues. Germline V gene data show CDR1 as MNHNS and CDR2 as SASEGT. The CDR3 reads CASRPPGGAGNTIYF. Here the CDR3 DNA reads TGTGCCTCCAGACCCCCAGGGGGCGCCGGAAACACCATATATTTT.

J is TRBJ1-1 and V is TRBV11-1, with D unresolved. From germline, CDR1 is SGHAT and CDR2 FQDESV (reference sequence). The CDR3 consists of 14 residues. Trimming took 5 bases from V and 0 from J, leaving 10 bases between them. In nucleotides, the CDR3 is TGTGCCAGCAGCGTGCGATTCATGAACACTGAAGCTTTCTTT. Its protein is CASSVRFMNTEAFF.

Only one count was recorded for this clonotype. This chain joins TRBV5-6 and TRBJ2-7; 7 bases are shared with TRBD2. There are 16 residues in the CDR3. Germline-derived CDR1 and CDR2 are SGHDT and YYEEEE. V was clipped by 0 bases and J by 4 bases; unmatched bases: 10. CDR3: CASSLGGGEVGYEQYF. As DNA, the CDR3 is TGTGCCAGCAGCTTGGGTGGGGGGGAGGTGGGGTACGAGCAGTACTTC.

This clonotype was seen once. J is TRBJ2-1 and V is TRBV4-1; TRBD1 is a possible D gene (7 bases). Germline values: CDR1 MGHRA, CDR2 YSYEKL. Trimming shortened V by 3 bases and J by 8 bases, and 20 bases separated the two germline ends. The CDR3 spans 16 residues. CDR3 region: CASSHPGDQGGDEQFF. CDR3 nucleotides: TGCGCCAGCAGCCACCCAGGGGACCAGGGGGGAGATGAGCAGTTCTTC.

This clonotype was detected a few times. This chain's CDR3 is CASSQEGNSPLHF. CDR3 sequence (DNA): TGTGCCAGCAGCCAAGAGGGCAATTCACCCCTCCACTTT. The chain couples TRBV4-2 to TRBJ1-6; the D is unclear. Germline V gene data show CDR1 as LGHNA and CDR2 as YNFKEQ. The CDR3 has 13 amino acids. V was shortened by 0 bases and J by 7 bases, with 4 bases between the two germline ends.

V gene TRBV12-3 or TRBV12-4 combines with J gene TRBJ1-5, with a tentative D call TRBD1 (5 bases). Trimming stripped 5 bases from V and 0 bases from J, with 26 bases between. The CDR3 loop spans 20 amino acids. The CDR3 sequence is CASSRGEGTGSQFSNQPQHF. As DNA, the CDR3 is TGTGCCAGCAGTCGGGGTGAGGGAACAGGCAGTCAGTTTAGCAATCAGCCCCAGCATTTT.

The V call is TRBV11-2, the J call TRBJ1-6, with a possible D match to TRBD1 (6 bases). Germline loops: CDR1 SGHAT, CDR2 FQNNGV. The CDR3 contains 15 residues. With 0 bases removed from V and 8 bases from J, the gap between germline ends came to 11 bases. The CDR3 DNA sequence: TGTGCCAGCAGCTTAGAAACAGGGTATTATTCACCCCTCCACTTT. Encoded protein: CASSLETGYYSPLHF. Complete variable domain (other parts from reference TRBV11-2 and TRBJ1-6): EAGVAQSPRYKIIEKRQSVAFWCNPISGHATLYWYQQILGQGPKLLIQFQNNGVVDDSQLPKDRFSAERLKGVDSTLKIQPAKLEDSAVYLCASSLETGYYSPLHFGNGTRLTVT.

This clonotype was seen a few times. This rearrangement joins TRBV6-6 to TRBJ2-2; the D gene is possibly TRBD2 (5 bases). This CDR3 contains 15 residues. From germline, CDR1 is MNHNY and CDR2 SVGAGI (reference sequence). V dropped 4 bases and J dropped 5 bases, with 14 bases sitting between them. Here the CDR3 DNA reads TGTGCCAGCAGTTCTACCGGAGGAATAACCGGGGAGCTGTTTTTT. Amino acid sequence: CASSSTGGITGELFF.